This TCR beta chain derives from a study of beta chain features in type 1 diabetes. Study observations and caveats: In every one of the four CD4+ subsets, TCRB CDR3s were moderately but significantly shorter in Type 1 diabetes patients.

The CDR3 consists of 15 residues. Germline V gene data show CDR1 as MGHDK and CDR2 as SYGVNS. Trimming cost V 6 bases and J 0 bases, with 11 bases left between them. Turning to this clone: The antigen remains unidentified.

Expressed TCRB transcripts were sequenced because the entire RNA isolate underwent reverse transcription. This table comes from immunoSEQ multiplex PCR, and its TCRdb copy is limited to in-frame clones, with some not included. The sample contains 600,000 or so clones, around 12% of which appear only once. The gene calls are TRBV25-1 and TRBJ1-4; a possible D gene is TRBD1 (5 bases). The specimen was naive CD4+ T cells from blood. This sequence originates from a man aged 30-40 years with type 1 diabetes. This CDR3 is CASRERDATNEKLFF. As DNA, the CDR3 is TGTGCCAGCAGGGAGCGGGACGCAACTAATGAAAAACTGTTTTTT. Filled out from reference TRBV25-1 and TRBJ1-4, the complete variable domain reads EADIYQTPRYLVIGTGKKITLECSQTMGHDKMYWYQQDPGMELHLIHYSYGVNSTEKGDLSSESTVSRIRTEHFPLTLESARPSHTSQYLCASRERDATNEKLFFGSGTQLSVL.